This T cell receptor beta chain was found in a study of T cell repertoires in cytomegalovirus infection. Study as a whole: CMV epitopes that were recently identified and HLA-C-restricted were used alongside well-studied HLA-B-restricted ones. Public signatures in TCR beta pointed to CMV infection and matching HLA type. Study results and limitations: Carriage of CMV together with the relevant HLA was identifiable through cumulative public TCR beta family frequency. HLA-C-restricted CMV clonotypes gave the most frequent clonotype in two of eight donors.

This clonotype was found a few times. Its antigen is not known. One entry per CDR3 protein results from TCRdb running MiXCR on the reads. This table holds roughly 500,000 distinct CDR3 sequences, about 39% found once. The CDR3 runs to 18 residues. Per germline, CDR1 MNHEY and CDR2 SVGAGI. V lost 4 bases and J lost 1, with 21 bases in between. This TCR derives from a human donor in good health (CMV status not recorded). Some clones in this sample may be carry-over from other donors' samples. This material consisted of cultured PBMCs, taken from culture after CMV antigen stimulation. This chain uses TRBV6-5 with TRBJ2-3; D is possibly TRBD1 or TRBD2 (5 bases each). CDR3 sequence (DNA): TGTGCCAGCAGTTCCCGGGTCGCCCACGGGGCGGGCACAGATACGCAGTATTTT. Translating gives CASSSRVAHGAGTDTQYF.